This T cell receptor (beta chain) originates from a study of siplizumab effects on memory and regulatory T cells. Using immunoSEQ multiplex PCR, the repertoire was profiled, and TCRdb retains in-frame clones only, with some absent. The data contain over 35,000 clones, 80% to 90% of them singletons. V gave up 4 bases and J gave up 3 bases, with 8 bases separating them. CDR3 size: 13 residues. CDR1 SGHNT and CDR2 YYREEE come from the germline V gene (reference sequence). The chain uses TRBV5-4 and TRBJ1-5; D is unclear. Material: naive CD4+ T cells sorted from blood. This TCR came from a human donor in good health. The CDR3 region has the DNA TGTGCCAGCAGCCCGGGGAACAATCAGCCCCAGCATTTT. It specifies CASSPGNNQPQHF.